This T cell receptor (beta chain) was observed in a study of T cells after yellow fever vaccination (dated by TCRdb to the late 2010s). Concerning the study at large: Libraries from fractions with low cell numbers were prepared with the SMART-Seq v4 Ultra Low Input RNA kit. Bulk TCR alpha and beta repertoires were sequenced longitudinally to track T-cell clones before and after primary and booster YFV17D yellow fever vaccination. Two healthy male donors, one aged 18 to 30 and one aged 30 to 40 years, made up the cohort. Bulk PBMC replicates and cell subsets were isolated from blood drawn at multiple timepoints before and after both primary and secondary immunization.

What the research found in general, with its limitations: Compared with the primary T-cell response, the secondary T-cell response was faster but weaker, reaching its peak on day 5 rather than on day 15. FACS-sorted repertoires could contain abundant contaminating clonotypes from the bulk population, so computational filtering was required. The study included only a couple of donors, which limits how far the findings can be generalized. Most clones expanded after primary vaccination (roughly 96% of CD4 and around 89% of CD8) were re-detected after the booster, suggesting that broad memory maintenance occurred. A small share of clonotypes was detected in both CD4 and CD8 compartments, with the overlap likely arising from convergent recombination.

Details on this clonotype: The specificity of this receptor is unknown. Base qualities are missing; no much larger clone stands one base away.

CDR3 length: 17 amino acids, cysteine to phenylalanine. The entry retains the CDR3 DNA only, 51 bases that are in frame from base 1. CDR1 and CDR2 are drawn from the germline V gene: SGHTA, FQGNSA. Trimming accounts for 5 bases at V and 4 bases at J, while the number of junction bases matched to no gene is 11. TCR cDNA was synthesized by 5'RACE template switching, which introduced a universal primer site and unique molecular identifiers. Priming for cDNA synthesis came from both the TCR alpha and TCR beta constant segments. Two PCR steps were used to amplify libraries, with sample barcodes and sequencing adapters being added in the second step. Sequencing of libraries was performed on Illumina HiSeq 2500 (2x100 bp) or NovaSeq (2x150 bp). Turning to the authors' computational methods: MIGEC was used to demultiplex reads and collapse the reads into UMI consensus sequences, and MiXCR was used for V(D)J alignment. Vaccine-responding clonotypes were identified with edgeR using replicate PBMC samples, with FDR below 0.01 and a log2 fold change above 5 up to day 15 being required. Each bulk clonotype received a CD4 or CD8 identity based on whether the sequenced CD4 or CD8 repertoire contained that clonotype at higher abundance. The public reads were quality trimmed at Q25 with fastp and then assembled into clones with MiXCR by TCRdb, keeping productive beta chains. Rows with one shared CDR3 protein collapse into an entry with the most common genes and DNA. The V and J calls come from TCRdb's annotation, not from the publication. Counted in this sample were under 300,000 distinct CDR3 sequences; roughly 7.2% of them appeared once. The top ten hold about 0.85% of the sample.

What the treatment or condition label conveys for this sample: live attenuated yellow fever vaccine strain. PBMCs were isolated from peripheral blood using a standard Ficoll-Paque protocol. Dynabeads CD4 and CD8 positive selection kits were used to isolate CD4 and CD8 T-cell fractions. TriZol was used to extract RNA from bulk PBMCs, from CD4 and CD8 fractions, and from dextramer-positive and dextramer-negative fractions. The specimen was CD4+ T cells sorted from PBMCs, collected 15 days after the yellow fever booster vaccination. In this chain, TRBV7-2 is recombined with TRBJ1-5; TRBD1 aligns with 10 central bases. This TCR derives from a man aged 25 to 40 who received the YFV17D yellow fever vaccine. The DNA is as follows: TGTGCCAGCAGCCCCCTTCGGGGACAGGGGTTAAATCAGCCCCAGCATTTT. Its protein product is CASSPLRGQGLNQPQHF.